This T cell receptor beta chain emerged from a study of T cells in Graves' hyperthyroidism and ophthalmopathy. Whole-study context: Specimen type is peripheral blood, collected at initial diagnosis prior to any treatment.

Note on this clonotype: Its matching antigen is unknown.

Whole-study findings and limits: A model built on 13 V-J features separated ophthalmopathy from stable hyperthyroidism. In the blood, most expanded thyroid clonotypes above 0.001 appeared as well.

CDR3 length: 18 amino acids. The ends lost 0 bases at V and 2 bases at J; junction bases unmatched: 10. The germline V gene encodes CDR1 LNHNV and CDR2 YYDKDF (reference sequence). Regions amplified from RNA transcripts were the TCR beta CDR3 regions. The HTBI primer set was used in a first-round RT-PCR of the TCR CDR3. TCRdb re-derived calls from the multiplex PCR reads in MiXCR, one entry per CDR3 protein. The data hold hundreds of thousands of distinct CDR3 sequences, with around 16% observed a single time. The sample comprised blood. The TCR was taken from a woman between 35 and 50 years old with Graves' ophthalmopathy. V usage is TRBV15 and J usage is TRBJ2-1; 7 positions agree with TRBD2. Written as DNA, the CDR3 is TGTGCCACCAGCAGAGATCGTAGCGGGCGGGACCCCTACAATGAGCAGTTCTTC. Translation gives CATSRDRSGRDPYNEQFF.